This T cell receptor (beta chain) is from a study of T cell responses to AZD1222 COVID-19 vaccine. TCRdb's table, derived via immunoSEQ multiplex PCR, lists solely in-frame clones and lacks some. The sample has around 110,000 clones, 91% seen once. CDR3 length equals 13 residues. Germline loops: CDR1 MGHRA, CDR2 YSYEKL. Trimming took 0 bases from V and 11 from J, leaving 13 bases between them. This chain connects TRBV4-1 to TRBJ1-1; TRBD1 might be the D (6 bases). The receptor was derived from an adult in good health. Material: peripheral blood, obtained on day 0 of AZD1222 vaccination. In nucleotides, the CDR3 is TGCGCCAGCAGCCAAGATACAGGGAGAGCCGCTTTCTTT. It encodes CASSQDTGRAAFF.